The next 25 T cell receptor beta chains were all read from a single sample in a study of blood T cell repertoires in COVID-19. The protocol was immunoSEQ multiplex PCR, while the TCRdb copy is restricted to in-frame clones and leaves out a portion. The sample carries under 200,000 clones, 85% to 90% recorded once. Sequencing input: peripheral blood. The receptors were sampled from a man between 18 and 35 years old with active or convalescent COVID-19.

The chain recombines TRBV29-1 with TRBJ2-4; a possible D gene is TRBD2 (6 bases). Germline CDR1 is SQVTM and CDR2 is ANQGSEA. V lost 4 bases, J lost 7 bases, and 14 bases lay in between. The CDR3 is 13 residues long. The CDR3 DNA is TGCAGCGTTGCCGGGACTGCTCGTAACATTCAGTACTTC. This encodes CSVAGTARNIQYF.

The rearrangement links TRBV27 to TRBJ2-7, with D perhaps TRBD2 (5 bases). CDR3 length equals 16 residues. The V gene's germline CDR1 is MNHEY and CDR2 SMNVEV (reference sequence). Trimming took 6 bases from V and 0 from J, leaving 18 bases between them. The CDR3 region is CASRLTGVNPSYEQYF. CDR3 coding DNA: TGTGCCAGCAGGTTGACCGGGGTTAACCCCTCCTACGAGCAGTACTTC.

This clone was observed a few times. The rearrangement links TRBV11-2 to TRBJ2-1; D is undetermined. The CDR3 totals 16 residues. CDR1 is SGHAT and CDR2 is FQNNGV in the germline V gene. V was cut by 5 bases and J by 7 bases, with 21 bases left in between. The CDR3 nucleotides are TGTGCCAGCAGCCCCGCAAGAAGCCCTTTACAGAATGAGCAGTTCTTC. Its translation: CASSPARSPLQNEQFF.

The rearrangement joins TRBV2 to TRBJ1-4; 8 nucleotides match TRBD1. V lost 6 bases and J lost 8; bases outside the gene matches: 14. Germline values: CDR1 SNHLY, CDR2 FYNNEI. This CDR3 comprises 16 residues. CDR3 residues: CASRELGQGLGEKLFF. CDR3 bases: TGTGCCAGCAGGGAACTCGGACAGGGTCTAGGGGAAAAACTGTTTTTT.

V and J are TRBV6-2 or TRBV6-3 and TRBJ1-5; no definite D call. The CDR3 is made up of 13 amino acids. Trimming shortened V by 5 bases and J by 5 bases, and 10 bases separated the two germline ends. Germline CDR1 reads MNHEY; CDR2 reads SVGEGT. The CDR3 DNA sequence: TGTGCCAGCAGTAGAGGGTTGGATCAGCCCCAGCATTTT. Translated, it gives CASSRGLDQPQHF.

The V call is TRBV6-5, the J call TRBJ2-3; no reliable D call. CDR1 and CDR2 from the germline V gene are MNHEY and SVGAGI. CDR3 length: 13 amino acids. Trimming pared 2 bases from V and 0 bases from J, leaving 3 bases between. In nucleotides, the CDR3 is TGTGCCAGCAGTTACGTAAGCACAGATACGCAGTATTTT. Protein sequence: CASSYVSTDTQYF.

This chain connects TRBV7-9 to TRBJ1-6; TRBD1 agrees at 8 bases. Trimming removed 3 bases from V and 8 bases from J; junction bases left unmatched: 6. Germline V gives CDR1 SEHNR, CDR2 FQNEAQ (reference sequence). CDR3 length: 15 amino acids. Here the CDR3 reads CASSLDREIYSPLHF. The CDR3 DNA reads TGTGCCAGCAGCTTGGACAGGGAGATTTATTCACCCCTCCACTTT.

The chain couples TRBV5-5 to TRBJ1-4; unclear D gene. The CDR3 covers 13 residues. Germline CDR1 SGHKS, CDR2 YYEKEE (reference sequence). The V gene lost 2 bases and the J gene lost 2 bases, with 4 bases spanning the gap. Here the CDR3 DNA reads TGTGCCAGCAGCTTTGCGACTAATGAAAAACTGTTTTTT. Translated, it gives CASSFATNEKLFF.

The chain is built from TRBV5-1 and TRBJ2-7; no reliable D call. This CDR3 region has 13 residues. Germline V CDR1 and CDR2: SGHRS, YFSETQ. Deletions cut 1 base from V and 2 bases from J, with 7 bases between. Written as DNA, the CDR3 is TGCGCCAGCAGCTTGTCTGAGACCTACGAGCAGTACTTC. Protein sequence: CASSLSETYEQYF.

This chain links TRBV11-3 with TRBJ2-1, with TRBD1 matching over 7 bases. CDR3 length: 13 residues. V trimming: 5 bases; J trimming: 4 bases; junction bases outside the gene matches: 2. Germline lookup yields CDR1 SGHNT and CDR2 YENEEA. The chain's CDR3 is CASSARGYNEQFF. CDR3 bases: TGTGCCAGCAGCGCCAGGGGGTACAATGAGCAGTTCTTC.

The chain uses TRBV9 and TRBJ1-1, with 7 bases aligning to TRBD1. V shed 3 bases and J 3 bases; nucleotides not matched to a gene: 11. This CDR3 is 16 amino acids long. CDR1 and CDR2 (germline): SGDLS, YYNGEE. For the CDR3, the DNA is TGTGCCAGCAGCGCCCACGACAGGGATCTCTACACTGAAGCTTTCTTT. It specifies CASSAHDRDLYTEAFF.

J is TRBJ1-2 and V is TRBV28; D is uncertain. The CDR3 extends over 15 amino acids. V lost 3 bases, J lost 8 bases, and 19 bases lay in between. CDR1 and CDR2 (germline): MDHEN, SYDVKM. Here the CDR3 DNA reads TGTGCCAGCAGTTTGGGGAGGAAGAGATTAAGCGGCTACACCTTC. Protein sequence: CASSLGRKRLSGYTF.

V gene TRBV5-6 combines with J gene TRBJ1-5; 7 nucleotides agree with TRBD1. In germline, CDR1 is SGHDT, CDR2 YYEEEE. The V segment lost 4 bases and the J segment 2 bases; nucleotides outside the gene matches: 12. The CDR3 consists of 17 residues. CDR3 protein: CASSPGTGTARNQPQHF. The CDR3 nucleotides are TGTGCCAGCAGCCCCGGGACGGGGACAGCCCGCAATCAGCCCCAGCATTTT. The whole variable domain, remainder taken from reference TRBV5-6 and TRBJ1-5, is DAGVTQSPTHLIKTRGQQVTLRCSPKSGHDTVSWYQQALGQGPQFIFQYYEEEERQRGNFPDRFSGHQFPNYSSELNVNALLLGDSALYLCASSPGTGTARNQPQHFGDGTRLSIL.

CDR3 region: CASSTRQGASWETQYF. The CDR3, as DNA: TGTGCCAGTAGTACTCGACAGGGGGCCAGTTGGGAGACCCAGTACTTC. This rearrangement joins TRBV19 to TRBJ2-5; 10 positions match TRBD1. Per germline, CDR1 LNHDA and CDR2 SQIVND (reference sequence). Trimming cost V 4 bases and J 5 bases; bases outside gene matches: 10. The CDR3 covers 16 residues.

The V and J genes are TRBV6-5 and TRBJ2-7, with TRBD2 matching over 9 bases. This CDR3 has 15 residues. With 3 bases clipped from V and 5 bases from J, the junction kept 8 bases outside the gene matches. The germline CDR1 and CDR2 sequences are MNHEY and SVGAGI. For the CDR3, the DNA is TGTGCCAGCAGTTATCGGACTAGCGCAATCAACGAGCAGTACTTC. Amino acid sequence: CASSYRTSAINEQYF.

A few counts support this clone. The CDR3 bases are TGTGCCAGCAGTTATACGTGGGACAGGAGTTACACTGAAGCTTTCTTT. Translating it yields CASSYTWDRSYTEAFF. V gene TRBV6-6 combines with J gene TRBJ1-1; 8 bases line up with TRBD1. This CDR3 is built from 16 residues. V lost 3 bases, J lost 3 bases, and 9 bases stayed unmatched. The germline V gene has CDR1 MNHNY and CDR2 SVGAGI (reference sequence).

The V and J genes are TRBV5-4 and TRBJ1-5; D gene ambiguous. The CDR3 sequence is 16 residues long. Germline loops: CDR1 SGHNT, CDR2 YYREEE (reference sequence). V dropped 0 bases and J dropped 4 bases, with 14 bases sitting between them. The CDR3: CASSLGSPGDNQPQHF. Here the CDR3 DNA reads TGTGCCAGCAGCTTGGGTAGCCCGGGAGATAATCAGCCCCAGCATTTT.

The chain combines TRBV18 with TRBJ2-1, with TRBD2 identical over 7 bases. This CDR3 region has 13 residues. V lost 5 bases, J lost 15 bases, and 13 bases stayed unmatched. Germline assignment: CDR1 KGHSH and CDR2 LQKENI. CDR3 protein: CASSSVGGDYSFF. As DNA, the CDR3 is TGTGCCAGCTCATCGGTGGGAGGGGATTACTCGTTCTTC.

The chain couples TRBV13 to TRBJ1-6; TRBD1 might be the D (6 bases). This CDR3 is 15 amino acids long. CDR1 and CDR2 (germline): PRHDT, FYEKMQ (reference sequence). The V end lost 5 bases, the J end lost 8 bases, and 16 bases lay between the germline ends. The CDR3 loop is CASSPRGGGDSPLHF. The CDR3 DNA reads as TGTGCCAGCAGCCCTCGTGGGGGCGGTGATTCACCCCTCCACTTT.

J is TRBJ1-4 and V is TRBV7-9; weak D call: TRBD1 (5 bases). The germline V gene has CDR1 SEHNR and CDR2 FQNEAQ (reference sequence). This CDR3 region has 14 residues. The V and J ends lost 3 bases and 2 bases respectively, with 7 bases between them. Here the CDR3 DNA reads TGTGCCAGCAGCTTCTCAGGGACTAATGAAAAACTGTTTTTT. It specifies CASSFSGTNEKLFF.

The gene calls are TRBV2 and TRBJ2-3, with TRBD2 matching 7 bases. V lost 1 base, J lost 5 bases, and 6 bases stayed unmatched. CDR1 and CDR2 (germline): SNHLY, FYNNEI. This CDR3 has 15 residues. The CDR3 nucleotides read TGTGCCAGCAGTGAAGAGGGAGGGCCGGAAGATACGCAGTATTTT. This encodes CASSEEGGPEDTQYF.

The chain carries TRBV19 and TRBJ1-2, with D possibly being TRBD1 (5 bases). Germline V gene sequence: CDR1 LNHDA, CDR2 SQIVND (reference sequence). The CDR3 spans 14 residues. V lost 1 base, J lost 4 bases, and 10 bases lay in between. The CDR3 DNA reads TGTGCCAGTAGTATAGCCGGTCAGGGCTATGGCTACACCTTC. Its protein product is CASSIAGQGYGYTF.

V usage is TRBV11-2 and J usage is TRBJ2-5; possible D gene TRBD2, 6 bases. The V end was cut by 1 base, the J end by 1 base, with 10 bases between. This CDR3 region has 15 residues. Germline CDR1 SGHAT, CDR2 FQNNGV. The CDR3 sequence: CASSLGDFLQETQYF. CDR3 in DNA: TGTGCCAGCAGCTTAGGGGACTTTCTCCAAGAGACCCAGTACTTC.

The chain recombines TRBV9 with TRBJ1-2; D is uncertain. This CDR3 contains 16 residues. The V end lost 0 bases, the J end lost 5 bases, and 17 bases lay between the germline ends. Looked up from germline, CDR1 is SGDLS and CDR2 is YYNGEE. The DNA for the CDR3 is TGTGCCAGCAGCGTAGCCGGGTCCCCCCTAACTTATGGCTACACCTTC. Its protein is CASSVAGSPLTYGYTF. Variable domain in full (rest from reference TRBV9 and TRBJ1-2): DSGVTQTPKHLITATGQRVTLRCSPRSGDLSVYWYQQSLDQGLQFLIQYYNGEERAKGNILERFSAQQFPDLHSELNLSSLELGDSALYFCASSVAGSPLTYGYTFGSGTRLTVV.

The chain joins TRBV7-7 to TRBJ2-2; 8 bases align to TRBD2. V lost 5 bases and J lost 5; bases outside the gene matches: 10. Looked up from germline, CDR1 is SSHAT and CDR2 is FNYEAQ (reference sequence). The CDR3 extends over 16 amino acids. The CDR3 here is CASSPVGAGVTGELFF. The CDR3 coding sequence is TGTGCCAGCAGCCCCGTGGGAGCGGGAGTGACCGGGGAGCTGTTTTTT.